This TCR beta chain was retrieved from a study of blood T cell repertoires in COVID-19. The CDR3 covers 14 residues. CDR1 SNHLY and CDR2 FYNNEI come from the germline V gene. Trimming took off 7 bases at V and 1 base at J, with 13 bases between the two ends. TCRdb keeps only in-frame clones here, not all; method: immunoSEQ multiplex PCR. There are 80,000 to 90,000 clones in the sample; around 90% occur only once, and around 5.3% lies in the top ten. This receptor was identified in a man in his forties with acute or convalescent COVID-19. The sequenced sample consisted of peripheral blood. This rearrangement joins TRBV2 to TRBJ1-2; D is ambiguous. DNA for the CDR3: TGTGCCAGCATCCCGGGAGAGAATAACTATGGCTACACCTTC. Amino acids: CASIPGENNYGYTF. The full variable domain, in which reference TRBV2 and TRBJ1-2 provide the parts outside the CDR3, is EPEVTQTPSHQVTQMGQEVILRCVPISNHLYFYWYRQILGQKVEFLVSFYNNEISEKSEIFDDQFSVERPDGSNFTLKIRSTKLEDSAMYFCASIPGENNYGYTFGSGTRLTVV.